These T cell receptor beta chains were read from a single sample in a study of T cells in Graves' hyperthyroidism and ophthalmopathy. MiXCR, applied by TCRdb to the multiplex PCR reads, yields one record per CDR3 protein. The sample comprises some 500,000 distinct CDR3 sequences, less than 25% of which are singletons, and approximately 11% rests with the top ten. Sequencing was done on a sample of blood. Every receptor here comes from a woman aged 25 to 39 with Graves' ophthalmopathy. Both conserved end residues are part of each CDR3. Each record gives: J gene, D gene, CDR3 length, V gene, CDR3 protein. A D gene is named only where the DNA matches it firmly.

j_gene: TRBJ2-7
d_gene: -
len: 14
v_gene: TRBV7-2
CDR3aa: CASSLGSEYYEQYF

j_gene: TRBJ1-1
d_gene: TRBD1
len: 14
v_gene: TRBV12-3/TRBV12-4
CDR3aa: CASTTTQGVTEAFF

j_gene: TRBJ1-2
d_gene: -
len: 14
v_gene: TRBV6-1
CDR3aa: CASNGRDHLYGYTF

j_gene: TRBJ1-1
d_gene: TRBD1
len: 14
v_gene: TRBV3-1
CDR3aa: CASSRGTGGTEAFF

j_gene: TRBJ1-2
d_gene: -
len: 14
v_gene: TRBV7-9
CDR3aa: CASSFGGDIYGYTF

j_gene: TRBJ2-3
d_gene: -
len: 21
v_gene: TRBV13
CDR3aa: CASSLGRLHKAGGLRTDTQYF

j_gene: TRBJ2-2
d_gene: -
len: 14
v_gene: TRBV20-1
CDR3aa: CSAQSTANTGELFF

j_gene: TRBJ2-5
d_gene: -
len: 12
v_gene: TRBV7-9
CDR3aa: CASSLLAQTQYF

j_gene: TRBJ2-5
d_gene: TRBD1
len: 17
v_gene: TRBV7-2
CDR3aa: CASSTDFGTGNQETQYF

j_gene: TRBJ1-2
d_gene: TRBD1
len: 15
v_gene: TRBV20-1
CDR3aa: CSASAGTGVSYGYTF

j_gene: TRBJ2-7
d_gene: -
len: 16
v_gene: TRBV27
CDR3aa: CASSSWGGGINYEQYF

j_gene: TRBJ1-1
d_gene: -
len: 13
v_gene: TRBV6-2/TRBV6-3
CDR3aa: CASGVTVHTEAFF

j_gene: TRBJ2-7
d_gene: TRBD2
len: 14
v_gene: TRBV12-3/TRBV12-4
CDR3aa: CASSPPGGESEQYF

j_gene: TRBJ1-1
d_gene: -
len: 14
v_gene: TRBV12-3/TRBV12-4
CDR3aa: CASSGQSRRTEAFF

j_gene: TRBJ2-7
d_gene: TRBD2
len: 15
v_gene: TRBV7-9
CDR3aa: CASSSVGGGAYEQYF

j_gene: TRBJ1-1
d_gene: -
len: 13
v_gene: TRBV27
CDR3aa: CASSSDSKPEAFF

j_gene: TRBJ1-2
d_gene: -
len: 12
v_gene: TRBV30
CDR3aa: CAWSVGRAGYTF

j_gene: TRBJ2-4
d_gene: -
len: 14
v_gene: TRBV20-1
CDR3aa: CSAGGSSAKNIQYF

j_gene: TRBJ1-5
d_gene: -
len: 19
v_gene: TRBV18
CDR3aa: CASSPMILQQDGSNQPQHF

j_gene: TRBJ2-7
d_gene: TRBD2
len: 17
v_gene: TRBV6-1
CDR3aa: CASSFIPGLLSSYEQYF

j_gene: TRBJ1-2
d_gene: -
len: 13
v_gene: TRBV15
CDR3aa: CATSRDRGYGYTF

j_gene: TRBJ1-1
d_gene: -
len: 13
v_gene: TRBV28
CDR3aa: CASEPTNSAEAFF

j_gene: TRBJ1-1
d_gene: -
len: 15
v_gene: TRBV18
CDR3aa: CASSPLSGGDTEAFF

j_gene: TRBJ1-1
d_gene: -
len: 15
v_gene: TRBV7-3
CDR3aa: CASSLSVGRNTEAFF

j_gene: TRBJ1-1
d_gene: -
len: 11
v_gene: TRBV6-1
CDR3aa: CASSTQVWAFF

j_gene: TRBJ2-5
d_gene: -
len: 15
v_gene: TRBV18
CDR3aa: CASSPTAGGGETQYF

j_gene: TRBJ1-5
d_gene: -
len: 12
v_gene: TRBV12-3/TRBV12-4
CDR3aa: CASSLEGMPQHF

j_gene: TRBJ2-3
d_gene: -
len: 14
v_gene: TRBV12-3/TRBV12-4
CDR3aa: CASSLGPDSYGQYF

j_gene: TRBJ2-7
d_gene: -
len: 15
v_gene: TRBV30
CDR3aa: CAWSVRGALSYEQYF

j_gene: TRBJ1-2
d_gene: -
len: 14
v_gene: TRBV6-1
CDR3aa: CASSIRTGNYGYTF

j_gene: TRBJ2-2
d_gene: -
len: 14
v_gene: TRBV11-3
CDR3aa: CASSLAWSTGELFF

j_gene: TRBJ2-7
d_gene: TRBD2
len: 19
v_gene: TRBV19
CDR3aa: CANIHRAGLTSGDSYEQYF

j_gene: TRBJ2-5
d_gene: -
len: 14
v_gene: TRBV9
CDR3aa: CASSPLGGGETQYF

j_gene: TRBJ1-6
d_gene: -
len: 16
v_gene: TRBV6-2/TRBV6-3
CDR3aa: CASSFTLESYNSPLHF

j_gene: TRBJ1-1
d_gene: -
len: 14
v_gene: TRBV30
CDR3aa: CAWSLPGHNTEAFF

j_gene: TRBJ1-1
d_gene: -
len: 14
v_gene: TRBV20-1
CDR3aa: CSARDPPVNTEACF

j_gene: TRBJ1-1
d_gene: TRBD1
len: 16
v_gene: TRBV5-1
CDR3aa: CASSPLDRELDTEAFF

j_gene: TRBJ1-5
d_gene: TRBD1
len: 13
v_gene: TRBV20-1
CDR3aa: CSAGTGPNQPQHF

j_gene: TRBJ1-2
d_gene: -
len: 13
v_gene: TRBV25-1
CDR3aa: CASSEYRNWGYTF

j_gene: TRBJ1-2
d_gene: TRBD1
len: 15
v_gene: TRBV19
CDR3aa: CASSVQGGSNYGYTF

j_gene: TRBJ2-5
d_gene: TRBD2
len: 15
v_gene: TRBV20-1
CDR3aa: CSVDLAGGLGETQYF

j_gene: TRBJ1-2
d_gene: TRBD1
len: 13
v_gene: TRBV29-1
CDR3aa: CSATGEGAYGYTF

j_gene: TRBJ2-7
d_gene: -
len: 14
v_gene: TRBV20-1
CDR3aa: CSARPRRGGNEQYF

j_gene: TRBJ2-7
d_gene: TRBD1
len: 12
v_gene: TRBV6-2/TRBV6-3
CDR3aa: CASTDRVHEQYF

j_gene: TRBJ1-1
d_gene: TRBD1
len: 15
v_gene: TRBV7-3
CDR3aa: CASSQGGFRFTEAFF

j_gene: TRBJ1-1
d_gene: -
len: 14
v_gene: TRBV30
CDR3aa: CAWSLGVVGTEAFF

j_gene: TRBJ1-1
d_gene: -
len: 13
v_gene: TRBV5-1
CDR3aa: CASSASGDTEAFF

j_gene: TRBJ1-5
d_gene: -
len: 16
v_gene: TRBV11-2
CDR3aa: CASSLGIGVSNQPQHF

j_gene: TRBJ1-1
d_gene: -
len: 15
v_gene: TRBV18
CDR3aa: CASSQAQGGSTEAFF

j_gene: TRBJ1-1
d_gene: -
len: 14
v_gene: TRBV19
CDR3aa: CASRDSGATTEAFF

j_gene: TRBJ1-1
d_gene: TRBD1
len: 14
v_gene: TRBV27
CDR3aa: CASRMGQENTEAFF

j_gene: TRBJ1-2
d_gene: -
len: 12
v_gene: TRBV29-1
CDR3aa: CSVEDITYGYTF

j_gene: TRBJ2-7
d_gene: -
len: 13
v_gene: TRBV12-3/TRBV12-4
CDR3aa: CASSRNNEYEQYF

j_gene: TRBJ1-5
d_gene: -
len: 15
v_gene: TRBV4-3
CDR3aa: CASSQDPGSGQPQHF

j_gene: TRBJ2-5
d_gene: -
len: 14
v_gene: TRBV30
CDR3aa: CAWSVEWREETQYF

j_gene: TRBJ1-2
d_gene: -
len: 14
v_gene: TRBV5-1
CDR3aa: CASSLVRGYDGYTF

j_gene: TRBJ1-2
d_gene: -
len: 17
v_gene: TRBV19
CDR3aa: CASSITPGGPRFGGYTF

j_gene: TRBJ1-5
d_gene: -
len: 15
v_gene: TRBV6-2/TRBV6-3
CDR3aa: CASSYGTSSNQPQHF

j_gene: TRBJ2-5
d_gene: -
len: 16
v_gene: TRBV4-2
CDR3aa: CASSHPWGSSQETQYF

j_gene: TRBJ1-1
d_gene: TRBD1
len: 16
v_gene: TRBV6-1
CDR3aa: CASSTPLGGQGTEAFF